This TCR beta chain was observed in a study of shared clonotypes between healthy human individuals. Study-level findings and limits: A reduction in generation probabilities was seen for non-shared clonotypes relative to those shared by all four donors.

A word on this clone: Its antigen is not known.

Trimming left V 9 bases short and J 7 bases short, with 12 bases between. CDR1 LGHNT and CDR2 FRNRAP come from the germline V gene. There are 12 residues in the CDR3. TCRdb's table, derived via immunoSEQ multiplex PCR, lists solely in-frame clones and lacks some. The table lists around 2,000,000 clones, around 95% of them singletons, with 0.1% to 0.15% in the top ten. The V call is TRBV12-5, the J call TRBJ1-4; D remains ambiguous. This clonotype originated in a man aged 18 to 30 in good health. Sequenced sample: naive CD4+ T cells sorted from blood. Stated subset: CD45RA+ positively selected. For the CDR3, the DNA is TGTGCTAGCGTGGGCAAGGCTGAAAAACTGTTTTTT. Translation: CASVGKAEKLFF. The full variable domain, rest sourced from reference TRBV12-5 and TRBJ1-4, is DARVTQTPRHKVTEMGQEVTMRCQPILGHNTVFWYRQTMMQGLELLAYFRNRAPLDDSGMPKDRFSAEMPDATLATLKIQPSEPRDSAVYFCASVGKAEKLFFGSGTQLSVL.